The 30 T cell receptor beta chains given below trace back to one sample, sequenced in a study of shared clonotypes between healthy human individuals. Libraries were prepared by immunoSEQ multiplex PCR; TCRdb keeps only in-frame clonotypes and omits some of them. The sample shows around 550,000 clones, approximately 96% of them seen only once. CD45RO negativity and positive selection for CCR7 defined naive CD8 cells, a population that excluded terminally differentiated effector memory CD45RA+ cells. Sequenced sample: naive CD8+ T cells sorted from blood. These receptors were taken from a woman aged 25 to 45 in good health.

This chain joins TRBV6-4 and TRBJ1-5, with 7 nucleotides matching TRBD1. Trimming cost V 2 bases and J 7 bases; bases outside gene matches: 14. The CDR3 is 17 residues long. Germline V lookup: CDR1 MRHNA, CDR2 SNTAGT. The CDR3 DNA sequence: TGTGCCAGCAGTGACCTAGACAGGGAGTTGTTTCGGCAGCCCCAGCATTTT. The encoded protein is CASSDLDRELFRQPQHF.

The rearrangement links TRBV7-9 to TRBJ1-1; no definite D call. The CDR3 has 15 amino acids. V was clipped by 6 bases and J by 4 bases, with 18 bases between them. CDR1 SEHNR and CDR2 FQNEAQ come from the germline V gene (reference sequence). CDR3 amino acids: CASSPDHGVVTEAFF. CDR3 bases: TGTGCCAGCAGTCCAGACCACGGGGTGGTCACTGAAGCTTTCTTT.

This clone was counted once. The chain has TRBV5-4 and TRBJ1-1; D is perhaps TRBD1 (6 bases). V lost 0 bases, J lost 5 bases, and 14 bases lay in between. There are 15 residues in the CDR3. The germline gives CDR1 SGHNT, CDR2 YYREEE (reference sequence). The CDR3 DNA reads as TGTGCCAGCAGCTTGGGAACAGGGACGGTAACTGAAGCTTTCTTT. Its translation: CASSLGTGTVTEAFF.

This chain links TRBV6-6 with TRBJ2-1, with D hard to call. The ends were cut back, 7 bases at V and 5 bases at J, with 12 bases in the middle. The CDR3 runs to 13 residues. Looked up from germline, CDR1 is MNHNY and CDR2 is SVGAGI (reference sequence). This CDR3 reads CASTERTNNEQFF. The CDR3 DNA follows: TGTGCCAGCACGGAGCGTACAAACAATGAGCAGTTCTTC.

The V gene is TRBV25-1, the J gene TRBJ2-7; TRBD1 agrees at 9 bases. This CDR3 spans 16 amino acids. Per germline, CDR1 MGHDK and CDR2 SYGVNS. V trimming: 6 bases; J trimming: 4 bases; junction bases outside the gene matches: 13. The CDR3 nucleotides read TGTGCCAGCAGCCCGACCCTCGGAGACAGGGGGTACGAGCAGTACTTC. Its translation: CASSPTLGDRGYEQYF.

For this clone: This specimen includes other DNA sequences encoding the same CDR3. The chain recombines TRBV27 with TRBJ2-7; TRBD2 matches 8 bases. Germline CDR1 is MNHEY and CDR2 is SMNVEV (reference sequence). CDR3 length equals 14 residues. With V trimmed by 2 bases and J by 1 base, 1 base remained unmatched. CDR3 nucleotide sequence: TGTGCCAGCAGTTTAGGACTAGCTTCCTACGAGCAGTACTTC. Translated, it gives CASSLGLASYEQYF.

This chain links TRBV6-6 with TRBJ2-1; TRBD1 might be the D (5 bases). CDR1 and CDR2 (germline): MNHNY, SVGAGI (reference sequence). The CDR3 runs to 12 residues. CDR3 region: CAVVGDYNEQFF. The CDR3 bases are TGTGCAGTCGTAGGGGACTACAATGAGCAGTTCTTC.

The gene calls are TRBV28 and TRBJ2-2, with 13 bases aligning to TRBD2. The CDR3 totals 19 residues. The germline V gene encodes CDR1 MDHEN and CDR2 SYDVKM. V trimming: 1 base; J trimming: 1 base; junction bases outside the gene matches: 6. The CDR3 loop reads CASSLFGTSGTRNTGELFF. The CDR3 nucleotides are TGTGCCAGCAGTTTATTCGGGACTAGCGGGACGCGGAACACCGGGGAGCTGTTTTTT.

The V call is TRBV11-3, the J call TRBJ1-1, with 12 bases that match TRBD1. The CDR3 has 14 amino acids. In germline, CDR1 is SGHNT, CDR2 YENEEA. Trimming removed 5 bases from V and 6 bases from J; junction bases left unmatched: 4. CDR3 in DNA: TGTGCCAGCAGCCCGGGGACAGGGGGCTCTGAAGCTTTCTTT. This codes for CASSPGTGGSEAFF. Looking up the rest from reference TRBV11-3 and TRBJ1-1 gives the full variable domain: EAGVVQSPRYKIIEKKQPVAFWCNPISGHNTLYWYLQNLGQGPELLIRYENEEAVDDSQLPKDRFSAERLKGVDSTLKIQPAELGDSAVYLCASSPGTGGSEAFFGQGTRLTVV.

CDR3 amino acids: CASSPVGQSYEQYF. The CDR3 bases are TGTGCCAGCTCACCGGTGGGACAGAGCTACGAGCAGTACTTC. The V call is TRBV18, the J call TRBJ2-7; 7 bases are shared with TRBD1. Germline values: CDR1 KGHSH, CDR2 LQKENI. Losses at the gene ends were 3 bases for V and 3 bases for J; bases not matched to a gene: 5. The CDR3 runs to 14 residues.

The CDR3 region is CASSVGGRSSYNEQFF. The CDR3 DNA reads as TGTGCCAGCAGCGTAGGGGGTCGAAGCTCCTACAATGAGCAGTTCTTC. The V gene is TRBV9, the J gene TRBJ2-1; no clear D. V was pared by 0 bases and J by 0 bases, with 10 bases between. The CDR3 runs 16 residues. Germline assignment: CDR1 SGDLS and CDR2 YYNGEE.

J is TRBJ2-1 and V is TRBV7-2; D is uncertain. Germline CDR1 and CDR2: SGHTA and FQGNSA. Trimming pared 5 bases from V and 8 bases from J, leaving 10 bases between. This CDR3 spans 12 amino acids. CDR3 sequence reads: CASSQYQDEQFF. The CDR3 DNA reads as TGTGCCAGCAGCCAATACCAGGATGAGCAGTTCTTC.

The V call is TRBV5-6, the J call TRBJ1-2; 8 bases match TRBD1. The CDR3 has 16 residues. Germline V gene data show CDR1 as SGHDT and CDR2 as YYEEEE. J lost 6 bases, V lost 5 bases, and 15 bases had no gene match. The CDR3 sequence is CASSHWTGKINHGYTF. The CDR3 DNA follows: TGTGCCAGCAGTCATTGGACAGGGAAGATCAACCATGGCTACACCTTC. The complete variable domain, with remaining parts taken from reference TRBV5-6 and TRBJ1-2, reads DAGVTQSPTHLIKTRGQQVTLRCSPKSGHDTVSWYQQALGQGPQFIFQYYEEEERQRGNFPDRFSGHQFPNYSSELNVNALLLGDSALYLCASSHWTGKINHGYTFGSGTRLTVV.

The J gene is TRBJ1-1, the V gene TRBV5-1, with D possibly matching TRBD1 (5 bases). The CDR3 contains 13 residues. Germline V lookup: CDR1 SGHRS, CDR2 YFSETQ. V shed 1 base and J shed 5 bases, with 9 bases lying between them. As DNA, the CDR3 is TGCGCCAGCAGCTTGACGGGGGATACTGAAGCTTTCTTT. Protein product: CASSLTGDTEAFF.

This chain joins TRBV27 and TRBJ2-5; possible D gene TRBD1, 6 bases. TRBJ2-7 matches the DNA end more closely, so the J call is doubtful. The CDR3 spans 14 residues. Germline V lookup: CDR1 MNHEY, CDR2 SMNVEV (reference sequence). The CDR3: CASSWTASTYEQYF. The CDR3 nucleotides read TGTGCCAGCAGTTGGACAGCGAGCACCTACGAGCAGTACTTC.

The chain recombines TRBV28 with TRBJ2-4; D not resolved. Trimming took off 5 bases at V and 8 bases at J, with 16 bases between the two ends. Germline V gene lookup returns CDR1 MDHEN and CDR2 SYDVKM. The CDR3 is made up of 14 amino acids. DNA of the CDR3: TGTGCCAGCAGTGCCGGGCCAGCGCGAGACATTCAGTACTTC. This sequence encodes CASSAGPARDIQYF. Full variable domain (missing parts from reference TRBV28 and TRBJ2-4): DVKVTQSSRYLVKRTGEKVFLECVQDMDHENMFWYRQDPGLGLRLIYFSYDVKMKEKGDIPEGYSVSREKKERFSLILESASTNQTSMYLCASSAGPARDIQYFGAGTRLSVL.

In the case of this clone: Other DNA sequences in this sample translate to the same CDR3. The chain employs TRBV28 and TRBJ1-1; maybe TRBD1 (5 bases). Germline CDR1 MDHEN, CDR2 SYDVKM. V was clipped by 3 bases and J by 4 bases, with 6 bases between them. The CDR3 length is 12 residues. DNA for the CDR3: TGTGCCAGCAGTTTTGGGGGCACTGAAGCTTTCTTT. Its protein product is CASSFGGTEAFF. Full variable domain (rest looked up from reference TRBV28 and TRBJ1-1): DVKVTQSSRYLVKRTGEKVFLECVQDMDHENMFWYRQDPGLGLRLIYFSYDVKMKEKGDIPEGYSVSREKKERFSLILESASTNQTSMYLCASSFGGTEAFFGQGTRLTVV.

The rearrangement uses TRBV6-1 and TRBJ2-7; TRBD1 might be the D (6 bases). Trimming removed 6 bases from V and 0 bases from J, with 12 bases in between. The germline V gene has CDR1 MNHNS and CDR2 SASEGT. The CDR3 loop spans 14 amino acids. This CDR3 is CASSQGLISYEQYF. As DNA, the CDR3 is TGTGCCAGCAGCCAGGGGTTAATCTCCTACGAGCAGTACTTC.

The V call is TRBV2, the J call TRBJ2-3; no clear D. Trimming stripped 3 bases from V and 2 bases from J, with 6 bases between. Per germline, CDR1 SNHLY and CDR2 FYNNEI. This CDR3 comprises 13 residues. CDR3 in amino acids: CASSEAYTDTQYF. The CDR3, as DNA: TGTGCCAGCAGTGAGGCTTACACAGATACGCAGTATTTT. Full variable domain (missing parts from reference TRBV2 and TRBJ2-3): EPEVTQTPSHQVTQMGQEVILRCVPISNHLYFYWYRQILGQKVEFLVSFYNNEISEKSEIFDDQFSVERPDGSNFTLKIRSTKLEDSAMYFCASSEAYTDTQYFGPGTRLTVL.

This chain connects TRBV27 to TRBJ1-1, with 7 bases that match TRBD1. This CDR3 has 16 residues. J gave up 6 bases and V 3 bases, and 13 bases lay outside the gene matches. Germline values: CDR1 MNHEY, CDR2 SMNVEV (reference sequence). The CDR3 nucleotides are TGTGCCAGCAGTTTGACAGGGAGAAGGTTGGCTGCTGAAGCTTTCTTT. Protein: CASSLTGRRLAAEAFF.

The chain carries TRBV7-9 and TRBJ2-2, with 11 nucleotides matching TRBD1. Trimming removed 5 bases from V and 4 bases from J; junction bases left unmatched: 3. Germline CDR1 SEHNR, CDR2 FQNEAQ (reference sequence). This CDR3 spans 15 amino acids. In DNA, the CDR3 is TGTGCCAGCAGCCTGGGACAGGGGGTCACCGGGGAGCTGTTTTTT. As protein: CASSLGQGVTGELFF.

The CDR3 protein is CASSLKVLGFYEQYF. The CDR3 DNA follows: TGTGCCAGCAGCTTGAAGGTTCTAGGATTCTACGAGCAGTACTTC. V gene TRBV5-5 combines with J gene TRBJ2-7; D unclear. Trimming took off 1 base at V and 3 bases at J, with 14 bases between the two ends. This CDR3 region has 15 residues. Looked up from germline, CDR1 is SGHKS and CDR2 is YYEKEE (reference sequence).

V and J are TRBV2 and TRBJ2-5; no firm D call. Gene TRBJ2-7 matches the end of the DNA better, so the J call may be wrong. The length of the CDR3 is 12 residues. CDR1 is SNHLY, CDR2 FYNNEI, per germline. The CDR3, as DNA: TGTGCCAGCACAAAGCTAGGATTCGAGCAGTACTTC. This translates into CASTKLGFEQYF.

The rearrangement links TRBV5-8 to TRBJ2-5; weak D call: TRBD1 (6 bases). In germline, CDR1 is SGHTS, CDR2 YDEGEE. Trimming removed 6 bases from V and 4 bases from J, with 10 bases in between. The CDR3 runs to 12 residues. CDR3 bases: TGTGCCAGCAAAGGGGGTGTAGAGACCCAGTACTTC. Amino acids: CASKGGVETQYF.

The V gene is TRBV7-9, the J gene TRBJ2-3, with 8 nucleotides matching TRBD1. The V gene's germline CDR1 is SEHNR and CDR2 FQNEAQ (reference sequence). J lost 5 bases, V lost 5 bases, and 3 bases had no gene match. The CDR3 loop spans 13 amino acids. The CDR3 sequence is CASSLTGEDTQYF. The CDR3 nucleotides are TGTGCCAGCAGCCTGACAGGGGAAGATACGCAGTATTTT.

This rearrangement joins TRBV28 to TRBJ2-7; a weak D match, TRBD1 (6 bases). The CDR3 is 15 amino acids. Trimming shortened V by 1 base and J by 1 base, and 11 bases separated the two germline ends. The germline V gene encodes CDR1 MDHEN and CDR2 SYDVKM. The CDR3 loop is CASSLLQGSSYEQYF. The CDR3 region has the DNA TGTGCCAGCAGTTTATTGCAGGGGTCTTCCTACGAGCAGTACTTC.

This sequence joins TRBV11-1 and TRBJ2-3; TRBD1 aligns across 8 bases. The V segment lost 5 bases and the J segment 5 bases; nucleotides outside the gene matches: 9. Germline CDR1 SGHAT, CDR2 FQDESV (reference sequence). This CDR3 spans 15 amino acids. The chain's CDR3 is CASSDGQGVGDTQYF. The CDR3 bases are TGTGCCAGCAGCGACGGACAGGGCGTGGGAGATACGCAGTATTTT.

This chain links TRBV11-2 with TRBJ2-7; tentatively, D is TRBD2 (5 bases). The CDR3 consists of 14 residues. Germline lookup yields CDR1 SGHAT and CDR2 FQNNGV. V was trimmed by 1 base and J by 2 bases, leaving 9 bases between them. In DNA form, the CDR3 reads TGTGCCAGCAGCTTAGTTCGGGAAACCTACGAGCAGTACTTC. This translates into CASSLVRETYEQYF. The variable domain in full, completed from reference TRBV11-2 and TRBJ2-7, reads EAGVAQSPRYKIIEKRQSVAFWCNPISGHATLYWYQQILGQGPKLLIQFQNNGVVDDSQLPKDRFSAERLKGVDSTLKIQPAKLEDSAVYLCASSLVRETYEQYFGPGTRLTVT.

Only one count was recorded for this clone. The same CDR3 arises from other DNA sequences in this sample as well. V and J are TRBV30 and TRBJ2-5; 9 bases match TRBD2. This CDR3 contains 14 residues. The junction had 3 bases not matched to a gene; V was cut back by 0 bases and J by 4 bases. Germline loops: CDR1 GTSNPN, CDR2 SVGIG (reference sequence). The CDR3 nucleotides are TGTGCCTGGAGTGTGTTAGCGGGAGTAGAGACCCAGTACTTC. It codes for CAWSVLAGVETQYF.

This chain links TRBV5-5 with TRBJ2-1; 9 bases are shared with TRBD2. CDR3 length: 18 residues. Trimming removed 4 bases from V and 7 bases from J; junction bases left unmatched: 18. CDR1 is SGHKS, CDR2 YYEKEE, per germline (reference sequence). The CDR3, as DNA: TGTGCCAGCAGCCCGGGAAGTAGCGGGAGCCTAATAGTGAATGAGCAGTTCTTC. Protein sequence: CASSPGSSGSLIVNEQFF.